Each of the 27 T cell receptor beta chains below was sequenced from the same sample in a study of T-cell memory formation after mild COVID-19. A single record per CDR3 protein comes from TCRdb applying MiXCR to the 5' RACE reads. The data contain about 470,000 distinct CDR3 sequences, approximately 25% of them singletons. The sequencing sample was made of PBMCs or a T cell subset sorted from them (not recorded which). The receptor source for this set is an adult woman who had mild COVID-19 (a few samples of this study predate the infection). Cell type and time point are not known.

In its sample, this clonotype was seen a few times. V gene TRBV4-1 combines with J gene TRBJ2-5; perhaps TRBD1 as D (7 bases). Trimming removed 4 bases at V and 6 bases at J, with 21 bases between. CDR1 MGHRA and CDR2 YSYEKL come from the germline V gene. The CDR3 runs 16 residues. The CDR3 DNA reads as TGCGCCAGCAGCCGAGAAAAAGACAGGGACTGGAAGACCCAGTACTTC. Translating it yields CASSREKDRDWKTQYF.

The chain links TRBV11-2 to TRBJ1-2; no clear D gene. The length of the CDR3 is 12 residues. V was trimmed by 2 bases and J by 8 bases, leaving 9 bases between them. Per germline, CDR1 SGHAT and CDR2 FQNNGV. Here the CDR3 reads CASSLWQEGYTF. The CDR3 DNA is TGTGCCAGCAGCTTATGGCAGGAGGGCTACACCTTC.

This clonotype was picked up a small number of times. The CDR3 DNA reads as TGCGCCAGCAGCTTGAGTCAAGGGGCGATTCCTGGCTACACCTTC. Protein product: CASSLSQGAIPGYTF. The chain carries TRBV5-1 and TRBJ1-2; tentative D call: TRBD1 (5 bases). V was shortened by 1 base and J by 7 bases, with 17 bases between the two germline ends. Looked up from germline, CDR1 is SGHRS and CDR2 is YFSETQ. The length of the CDR3 is 15 residues.

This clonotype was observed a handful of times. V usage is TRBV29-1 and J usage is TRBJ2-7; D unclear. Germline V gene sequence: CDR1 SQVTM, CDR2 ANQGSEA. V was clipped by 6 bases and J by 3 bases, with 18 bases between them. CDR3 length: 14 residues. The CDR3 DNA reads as TGCAGCGTGGTCGACGTAGCCAAAGTCTACGAGCAGTACTTC. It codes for CSVVDVAKVYEQYF.

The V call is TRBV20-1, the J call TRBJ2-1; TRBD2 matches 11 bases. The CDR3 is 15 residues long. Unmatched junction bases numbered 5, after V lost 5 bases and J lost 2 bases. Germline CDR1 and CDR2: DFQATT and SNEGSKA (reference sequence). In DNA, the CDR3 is TGCAGTGCTGGACGTAGCGGGAGGGCCTACAATGAGCAGTTCTTC. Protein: CSAGRSGRAYNEQFF.

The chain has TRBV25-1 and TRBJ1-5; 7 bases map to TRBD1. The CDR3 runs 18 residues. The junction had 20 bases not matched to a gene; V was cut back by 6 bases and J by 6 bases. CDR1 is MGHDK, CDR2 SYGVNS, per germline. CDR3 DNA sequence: TGTGCCAGCAGGATCCGGGACAGCCGTATCCCCCATAGTCAGCCCCAGCATTTT. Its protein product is CASRIRDSRIPHSQPQHF. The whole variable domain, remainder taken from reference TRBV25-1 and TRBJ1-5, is EADIYQTPRYLVIGTGKKITLECSQTMGHDKMYWYQQDPGMELHLIHYSYGVNSTEKGDLSSESTVSRIRTEHFPLTLESARPSHTSQYLCASRIRDSRIPHSQPQHFGDGTRLSIL.

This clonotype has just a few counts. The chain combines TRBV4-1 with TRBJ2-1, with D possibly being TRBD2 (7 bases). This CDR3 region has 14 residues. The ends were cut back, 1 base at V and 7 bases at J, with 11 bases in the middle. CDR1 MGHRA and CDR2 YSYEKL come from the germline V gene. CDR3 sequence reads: CASSQGGGINEQFF. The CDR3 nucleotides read TGCGCCAGCAGCCAAGGGGGGGGCATAAATGAGCAGTTCTTC.

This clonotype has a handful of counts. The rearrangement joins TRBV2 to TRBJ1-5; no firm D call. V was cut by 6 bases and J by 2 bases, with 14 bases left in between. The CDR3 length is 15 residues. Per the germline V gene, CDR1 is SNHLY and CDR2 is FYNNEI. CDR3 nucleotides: TGTGCCAGCAGCCCCCTGGGATCGGGCAATCAGCCCCAGCATTTT. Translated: CASSPLGSGNQPQHF.

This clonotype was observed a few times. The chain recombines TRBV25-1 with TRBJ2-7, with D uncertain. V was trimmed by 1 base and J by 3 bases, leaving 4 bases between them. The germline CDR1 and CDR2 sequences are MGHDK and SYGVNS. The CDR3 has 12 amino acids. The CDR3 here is CASSEFGYEQYF. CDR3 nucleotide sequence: TGTGCCAGCAGTGAATTTGGCTACGAGCAGTACTTC.

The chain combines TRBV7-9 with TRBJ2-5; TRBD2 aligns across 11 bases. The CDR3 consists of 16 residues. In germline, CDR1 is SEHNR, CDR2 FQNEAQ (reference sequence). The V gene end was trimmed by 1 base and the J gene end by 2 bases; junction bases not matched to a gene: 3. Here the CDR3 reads CASSLGRLAGQETQYF. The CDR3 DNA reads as TGTGCCAGCAGCTTAGGACGACTAGCGGGGCAAGAGACCCAGTACTTC.

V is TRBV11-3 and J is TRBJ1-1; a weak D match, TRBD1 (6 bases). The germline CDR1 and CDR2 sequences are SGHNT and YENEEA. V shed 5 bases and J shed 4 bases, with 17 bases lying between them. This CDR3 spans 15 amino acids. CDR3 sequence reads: CASSPYGGQVTEAFF. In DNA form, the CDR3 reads TGTGCCAGCAGCCCGTATGGGGGGCAGGTCACTGAAGCTTTCTTT.

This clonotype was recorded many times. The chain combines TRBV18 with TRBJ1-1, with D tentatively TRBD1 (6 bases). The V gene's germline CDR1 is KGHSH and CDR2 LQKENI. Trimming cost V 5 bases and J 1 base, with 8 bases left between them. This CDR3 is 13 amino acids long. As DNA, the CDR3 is TGTGCCAGCTCAGGACAGCCGAACACTGAAGCTTTCTTT. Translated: CASSGQPNTEAFF.

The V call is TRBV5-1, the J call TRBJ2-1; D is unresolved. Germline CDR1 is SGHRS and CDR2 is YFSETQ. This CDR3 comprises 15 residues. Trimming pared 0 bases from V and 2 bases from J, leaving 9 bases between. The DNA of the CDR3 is TGCGCCAGCAGCTTGGATGCAGGTACCTACAATGAGCAGTTCTTC. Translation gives CASSLDAGTYNEQFF.

The CDR3 coding sequence is TGCAGCGTCAAGGGACAGATGGACTATGGCTACACCTTC. This gives the protein CSVKGQMDYGYTF. The chain links TRBV29-1 to TRBJ1-2; 7 nucleotides match TRBD1. Germline trimming cut 6 bases from V and 3 bases from J; bases unmatched to any gene: 7. This CDR3 contains 13 residues. Germline V gene lookup returns CDR1 SQVTM and CDR2 ANQGSEA.

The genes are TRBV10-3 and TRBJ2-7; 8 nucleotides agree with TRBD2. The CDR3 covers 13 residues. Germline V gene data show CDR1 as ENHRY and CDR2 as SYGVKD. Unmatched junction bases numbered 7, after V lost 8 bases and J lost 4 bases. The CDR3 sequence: CAISGTSSYEQYF. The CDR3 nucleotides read TGTGCCATCTCCGGGACTAGTTCTTACGAGCAGTACTTC.

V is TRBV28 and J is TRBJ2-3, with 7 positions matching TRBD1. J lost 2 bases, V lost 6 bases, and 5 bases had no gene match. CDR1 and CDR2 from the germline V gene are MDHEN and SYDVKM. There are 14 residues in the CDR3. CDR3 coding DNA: TGTGCCAGCAGGCGACAGGGTTTCACAGATACGCAGTATTTT. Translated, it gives CASRRQGFTDTQYF.

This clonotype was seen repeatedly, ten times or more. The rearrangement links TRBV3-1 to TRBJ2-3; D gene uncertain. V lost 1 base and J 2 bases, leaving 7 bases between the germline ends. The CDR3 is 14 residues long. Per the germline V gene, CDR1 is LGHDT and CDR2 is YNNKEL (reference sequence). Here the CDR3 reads CASSQAQPTDTQYF. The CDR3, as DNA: TGTGCCAGCAGCCAAGCCCAACCCACAGATACGCAGTATTTT.

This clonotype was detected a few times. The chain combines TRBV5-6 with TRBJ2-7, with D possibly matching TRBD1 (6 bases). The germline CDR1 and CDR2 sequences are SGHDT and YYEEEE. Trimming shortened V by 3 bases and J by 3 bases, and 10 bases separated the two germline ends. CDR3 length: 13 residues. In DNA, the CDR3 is TGTGCCAGCAGCTACCAGGGGAGCTACGAGCAGTACTTC. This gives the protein CASSYQGSYEQYF.

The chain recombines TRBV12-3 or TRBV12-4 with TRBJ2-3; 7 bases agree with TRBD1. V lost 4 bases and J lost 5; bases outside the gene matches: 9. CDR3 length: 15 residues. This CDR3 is CASSSTGTAKDTQYF. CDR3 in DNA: TGTGCCAGCAGTTCTACCGGGACAGCTAAAGATACGCAGTATTTT.

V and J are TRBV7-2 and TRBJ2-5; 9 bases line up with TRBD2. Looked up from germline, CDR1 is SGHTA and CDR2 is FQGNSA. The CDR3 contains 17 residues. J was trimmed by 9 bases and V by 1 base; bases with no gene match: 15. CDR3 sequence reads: CASSLDPLAGPRRAQYF. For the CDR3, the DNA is TGTGCCAGCAGCTTAGACCCTCTAGCGGGGCCTAGGAGGGCCCAGTACTTC.

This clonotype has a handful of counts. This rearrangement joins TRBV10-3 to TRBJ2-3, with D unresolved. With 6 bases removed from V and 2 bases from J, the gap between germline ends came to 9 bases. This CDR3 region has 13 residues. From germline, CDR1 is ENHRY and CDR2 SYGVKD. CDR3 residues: CAISEDVTDTQYF. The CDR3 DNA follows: TGTGCCATCAGCGAAGACGTCACAGATACGCAGTATTTT.

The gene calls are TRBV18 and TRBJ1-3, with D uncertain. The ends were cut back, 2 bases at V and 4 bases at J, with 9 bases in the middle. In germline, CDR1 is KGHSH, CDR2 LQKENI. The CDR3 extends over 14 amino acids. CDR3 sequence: CASSPGPTGNTIYF. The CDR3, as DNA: TGTGCCAGCTCACCAGGACCGACGGGAAACACCATATATTTT.

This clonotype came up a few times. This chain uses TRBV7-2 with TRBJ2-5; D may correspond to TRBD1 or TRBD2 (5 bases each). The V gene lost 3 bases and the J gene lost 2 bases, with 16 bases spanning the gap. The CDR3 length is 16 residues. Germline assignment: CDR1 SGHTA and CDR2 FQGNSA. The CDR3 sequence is CASSFQGGGLQETQYF. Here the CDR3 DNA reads TGTGCCAGCAGCTTCCAGGGTGGGGGTTTACAAGAGACCCAGTACTTC.

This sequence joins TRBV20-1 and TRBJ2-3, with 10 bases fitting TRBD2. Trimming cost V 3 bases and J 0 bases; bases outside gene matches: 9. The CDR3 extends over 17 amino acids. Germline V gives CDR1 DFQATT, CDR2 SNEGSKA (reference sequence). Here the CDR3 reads CSASSGTSVASTDTQYF. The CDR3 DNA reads TGCAGTGCTAGCTCCGGGACTAGCGTTGCTAGCACAGATACGCAGTATTTT.

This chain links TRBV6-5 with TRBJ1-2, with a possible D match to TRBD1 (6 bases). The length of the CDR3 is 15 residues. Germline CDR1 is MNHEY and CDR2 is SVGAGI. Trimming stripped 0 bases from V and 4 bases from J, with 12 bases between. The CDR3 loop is CASSYSMGHLYGYTF. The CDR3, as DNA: TGTGCCAGCAGTTACTCGATGGGACACCTCTATGGCTACACCTTC.

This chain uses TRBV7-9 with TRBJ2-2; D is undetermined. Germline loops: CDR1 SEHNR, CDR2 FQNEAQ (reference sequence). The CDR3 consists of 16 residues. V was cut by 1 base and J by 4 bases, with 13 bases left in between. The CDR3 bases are TGTGCCAGCAGCTTAGGCAGTCACACAAGCACCGGGGAGCTGTTTTTT. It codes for CASSLGSHTSTGELFF.

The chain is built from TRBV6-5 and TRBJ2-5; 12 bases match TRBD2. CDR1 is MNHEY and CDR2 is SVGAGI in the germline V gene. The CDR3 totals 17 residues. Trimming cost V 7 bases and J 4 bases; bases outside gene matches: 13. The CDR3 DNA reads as TGTGCCAGCACCCCCGGCAGACTAGCGGGAGTAGGAGAGACCCAGTACTTC. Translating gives CASTPGRLAGVGETQYF.